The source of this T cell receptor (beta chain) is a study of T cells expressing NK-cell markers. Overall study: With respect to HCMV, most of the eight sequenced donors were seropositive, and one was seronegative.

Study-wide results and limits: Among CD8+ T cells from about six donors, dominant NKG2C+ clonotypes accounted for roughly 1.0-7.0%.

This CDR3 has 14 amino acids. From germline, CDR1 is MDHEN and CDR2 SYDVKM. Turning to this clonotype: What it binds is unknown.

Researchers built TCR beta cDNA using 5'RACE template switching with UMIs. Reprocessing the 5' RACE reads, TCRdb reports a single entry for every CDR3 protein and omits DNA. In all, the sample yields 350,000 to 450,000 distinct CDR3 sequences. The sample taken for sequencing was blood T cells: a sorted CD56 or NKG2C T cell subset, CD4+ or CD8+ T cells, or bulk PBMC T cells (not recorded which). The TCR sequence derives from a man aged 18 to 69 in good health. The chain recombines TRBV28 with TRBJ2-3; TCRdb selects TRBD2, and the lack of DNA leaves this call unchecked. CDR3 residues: CASRVAGRGDTQYF.